This note documents a single T cell receptor beta chain sequence. Its antigen is not identified. Assay: immunoSEQ multiplex PCR; the TCRdb copy retains only in-frame clones and omits some. The table includes around 150,000 clones, roughly 92% detected once. The data belong to a study of T cell responses to AZD1222 COVID-19 vaccine. The wider study: Pooling covered second doses at about 4 or about 12 weeks.

The CDR3 sequence is 12 residues long. With 3 bases removed from V and 4 bases from J, the gap between germline ends came to 7 bases. In germline, CDR1 is MDHEN, CDR2 SYDVKM. The study's findings and limits: Mostly white British, mostly female donors; authors suggested clonal diversity may be underestimated. Targets within unmutated variant regions were reportedly found for nearly half of spike-specific TCRs.

The clonotype originates from an adult in good health. The sample consisted of peripheral blood, taken on day 0 of AZD1222 vaccination. This chain connects TRBV28 to TRBJ2-7; a possible D gene is TRBD2 (5 bases). DNA for the CDR3: TGTGCCAGCAGTTTTCGCGGGTACGAGCAGTACTTC. Protein: CASSFRGYEQYF.